These 15 T cell receptor beta chains came from one sample sequenced in a study of radiation and T cells in renal cell carcinoma. The time point was: blood 4 weeks post-SBRT, at nephrectomy. The sample's treatment: 15 Gy SBRT to primary tumor, nephrectomy 4 weeks later. Produced via immunoSEQ multiplex PCR; TCRdb's table is partial and in-frame only. The table records about 76,000 clones, 70% to 90% of them present only once. The sample here was blood, taken from a patient whose treatment included radiotherapy and nephrectomy. These receptors were collected from a woman in her sixties or seventies with renal cell carcinoma.

This chain joins TRBV7-9 and TRBJ1-1; possible D gene TRBD1, 6 bases. The CDR3 has 12 residues. Looked up from germline, CDR1 is SEHNR and CDR2 is FQNEAQ (reference sequence). The V end was cut by 2 bases, the J end by 10 bases, with 11 bases between. The CDR3 loop is CASSLLGGGAFF. For the CDR3, the DNA is TGTGCCAGCAGCTTACTAGGAGGGGGAGCTTTCTTT.

This chain's CDR3 is CASSVGVTGSHEQYF. The CDR3 region has the DNA TGTGCCAGCAGCGTAGGCGTGACAGGGTCCCACGAGCAGTACTTC. The chain links TRBV9 to TRBJ2-7; 7 bases map to TRBD1. The V gene end was trimmed by 0 bases and the J gene end by 5 bases; junction bases not matched to a gene: 8. The CDR3 extends over 15 amino acids. Germline CDR1 and CDR2: SGDLS and YYNGEE.

The chain links TRBV28 to TRBJ2-1; the D is unclear. In germline, CDR1 is MDHEN, CDR2 SYDVKM. V lost 5 bases and J lost 4, with 6 bases in between. The CDR3 loop spans 12 amino acids. In nucleotides, the CDR3 is TGTGCCAGCAGTCCCGGGTACAATGAGCAGTTCTTC. Translation: CASSPGYNEQFF.

The chain has TRBV6-5 and TRBJ1-2, with TRBD1 matching 7 bases. J lost 0 bases, V lost 2 bases, and 6 bases had no gene match. The CDR3 length is 16 residues. The germline gives CDR1 MNHEY, CDR2 SVGAGI. The CDR3 nucleotides are TGTGCCAGCAGTTACCCACTGGGGACAGCTAACTATGGCTACACCTTC. Translating it yields CASSYPLGTANYGYTF.

The chain uses TRBV7-8 and TRBJ1-2; D is unresolved. The V gene lost 3 bases and the J gene lost 4 bases, with 12 bases spanning the gap. This CDR3 has 14 residues. Germline V gene sequence: CDR1 SGHVS, CDR2 FQNEAQ. The DNA of the CDR3 is TGTGCCAGCAGCTTCGTGGGAACGGGCTATGGCTACACCTTC. Encoded protein: CASSFVGTGYGYTF.

This chain links TRBV19 with TRBJ1-1; TRBD1 aligns across 7 bases. This CDR3 is built from 15 residues. Germline V gene data show CDR1 as LNHDA and CDR2 as SQIVND (reference sequence). Trimming removed 7 bases from V and 4 bases from J; junction bases left unmatched: 12. The CDR3 spells CASKPLDRDSTEAFF. The CDR3 DNA reads as TGTGCCAGTAAACCGCTCGACAGGGATAGCACTGAAGCTTTCTTT. The entire variable domain, with the rest obtained from reference TRBV19 and TRBJ1-1, is as follows: DGGITQSPKYLFRKEGQNVTLSCEQNLNHDAMYWYRQDPGQGLRLIYYSQIVNDFQKGDIAEGYSVSREKKESFPLTVTSAQKNPTAFYLCASKPLDRDSTEAFFGQGTRLTVV.

V usage is TRBV6-5 and J usage is TRBJ2-3; possibly TRBD2 for D (7 bases). The V gene lost 8 bases and the J gene lost 6 bases, with 18 bases spanning the gap. Per germline, CDR1 MNHEY and CDR2 SVGAGI. The CDR3 length is 14 residues. DNA for the CDR3: TGTGCCAGCGGTGCGGGGGCAGGGCTGGATACGCAGTATTTT. It translates to CASGAGAGLDTQYF.

Only one count was recorded for this clone. This chain links TRBV6-5 with TRBJ2-5, with unresolved D. The CDR3 loop spans 12 amino acids. Germline V CDR1 and CDR2: MNHEY, SVGAGI. V shed 7 bases and J shed 4 bases, with 10 bases lying between them. The CDR3 DNA follows: TGTGCCAGCACCATAGGGTCAGAGACCCAGTACTTC. It encodes CASTIGSETQYF.

The CDR3 spells CASSVDLGEKLFF. CDR3 nucleotides: TGTGCCAGCAGCGTTGACCTGGGGGAAAAACTGTTTTTT. V and J are TRBV5-4 and TRBJ1-4; no clear D. This CDR3 contains 13 residues. CDR1 is SGHNT and CDR2 is YYREEE in the germline V gene (reference sequence). With 4 bases removed from V and 8 bases from J, the gap between germline ends came to 12 bases.

The chain employs TRBV11-3 and TRBJ1-4; D perhaps matches TRBD1 (5 bases). This CDR3 comprises 14 residues. CDR1 SGHNT and CDR2 YENEEA come from the germline V gene. Trimming removed 5 bases from V and 5 bases from J, with 12 bases in between. The CDR3 is CASSRGHTNEKLFF. CDR3 in DNA: TGTGCCAGCAGCCGAGGACATACCAATGAAAAACTGTTTTTT.

The rearrangement uses TRBV6-6 and TRBJ2-2, with TRBD1 as a possible D gene (6 bases). The V end was cut by 6 bases, the J end by 2 bases, with 10 bases between. Per the germline V gene, CDR1 is MNHNY and CDR2 is SVGAGI (reference sequence). The CDR3 runs to 14 residues. In nucleotides, the CDR3 is TGTGCCAGCAGGCTGGGACAAAACACCGGGGAGCTGTTTTTT. Protein sequence: CASRLGQNTGELFF.

This rearrangement joins TRBV9 to TRBJ1-2, with D perhaps matching TRBD1 (6 bases). This CDR3 contains 14 residues. V dropped 3 bases and J dropped 3 bases, with 12 bases sitting between them. Germline V CDR1 and CDR2: SGDLS, YYNGEE. The CDR3 loop is CASSAGQTYYGYTF. The CDR3 DNA sequence: TGTGCCAGCAGCGCAGGACAGACTTACTATGGCTACACCTTC.

V gene TRBV19 combines with J gene TRBJ1-4; D is unclear. CDR1 is LNHDA and CDR2 is SQIVND in the germline V gene (reference sequence). V was trimmed by 3 bases and J by 0 bases, leaving 14 bases between them. This CDR3 region has 17 residues. The CDR3 spells CASSIIGAQSTNEKLFF. The CDR3 coding sequence is TGTGCCAGTAGTATTATCGGCGCTCAGTCAACTAATGAAAAACTGTTTTTT.

The CDR3 reads CASSMTGSGGNTIYF. The CDR3 region has the DNA TGTGCCAGCAGTATGACAGGGAGCGGTGGAAACACCATATATTTT. The chain recombines TRBV2 with TRBJ1-3, with 7 bases aligning to TRBD1. Per the germline V gene, CDR1 is SNHLY and CDR2 is FYNNEI. This CDR3 region has 15 residues. Unmatched junction bases numbered 7, after V lost 5 bases and J lost 3 bases.

The V gene is TRBV27, the J gene TRBJ1-1; TRBD1 matches 9 bases. After removal of 9 bases from V and 5 bases from J, the junction contained 7 bases not matched to a gene. The germline CDR1 and CDR2 sequences are MNHEY and SMNVEV (reference sequence). This CDR3 spans 13 amino acids. The CDR3 here is CASRTGEWTEAFF. CDR3 DNA: TGTGCCAGTCGGACAGGGGAATGGACTGAAGCTTTCTTT.